This TCR beta chain was retrieved from a study of blood T cells in healthy people across ages. Germline CDR1 is SQVTM and CDR2 is ANQGSEA. The CDR3 spans 14 residues. A second PCR of 7 to 11 cycles used a sample-barcoded 5' primer and a J-beta primer mix. Each TCR beta cDNA got a 12-nucleotide random molecular identifier. TCRdb re-analysed the 5' RACE reads in MiXCR, keeping a single row per CDR3 protein. The table includes approximately 800,000 distinct CDR3 sequences, 35% to 50% detected once. J is TRBJ2-4 and V is TRBV29-1; 9 nucleotides match TRBD2. The J call is in doubt because the DNA end fits TRBJ2-5 better. This TCR was sampled from an elderly man in good health. What was sequenced was blood. The CDR3 DNA reads TGCAGCGTTGCGACTAGCGGAGGGTGGGAGACCCAGTACTTC. This translates into CSVATSGGWETQYF.